These T cell receptor beta chains were read from a single sample in a study of cytomegalovirus exposure and HLA in healthy donors. TCRdb keeps only in-frame clones here, not all; method: immunoSEQ multiplex PCR. The table has about 160,000 clones, about 76% seen once; the top ten hold about 2%. The source material was PBMCs. These TCRs come from a female donor in good health and CMV-seronegative. CDR3s leave out the opening cysteine and the closing phenylalanine or tryptophan.

V gene: TRBV5-6
CDR3 length: 13
J gene: TRBJ1-2
CDR3 protein: ASSPSTGAVLSYT

V gene: TRBV7-9
CDR3 length: 13
J gene: TRBJ2-5
CDR3 protein: ASSLAGQGQETQY

V gene: TRBV2
CDR3 length: 13
J gene: TRBJ1-1
CDR3 protein: ASSERGGRGTEAF

V gene: TRBV11-2
CDR3 length: 16
J gene: TRBJ2-2
CDR3 protein: ASSLGPAGGVNTGELF

V gene: TRBV29-1
CDR3 length: 9
J gene: TRBJ1-2
CDR3 protein: SVSQRDGYT

V gene: TRBV6-5
CDR3 length: 11
J gene: TRBJ1-1
CDR3 protein: ASSYSGETEAF

V gene: TRBV6-5
CDR3 length: 11
J gene: TRBJ1-6
CDR3 protein: ASTRDRDSPLH

V gene: TRBV5-1
CDR3 length: 12
J gene: TRBJ2-7
CDR3 protein: ASSLEGVGYEQY

V gene: TRBV30
CDR3 length: 12
J gene: TRBJ2-7
CDR3 protein: AWSARRARHEQY

V gene: TRBV2
CDR3 length: 9
J gene: TRBJ2-5
CDR3 protein: ASSERVVQY

V gene: TRBV30
CDR3 length: 10
J gene: TRBJ2-7
CDR3 protein: AWSVWGGEQY

V gene: TRBV18
CDR3 length: 13
J gene: TRBJ1-1
CDR3 protein: ASSYLGHGNTEAF

V gene: TRBV10-3
CDR3 length: 14
J gene: .
CDR3 protein: AISEKGQGVTYEQY

V gene: TRBV7-9
CDR3 length: 11
J gene: TRBJ1-2
CDR3 protein: ASSSDRSGGYT

V gene: TRBV11-2
CDR3 length: 15
J gene: TRBJ1-1
CDR3 protein: ASSLDSSWQGNTEAF

V gene: TRBV27
CDR3 length: 11
J gene: TRBJ2-7
CDR3 protein: ASSSSVAYEQY

V gene: TRBV21-1
CDR3 length: 13
J gene: TRBJ2-5
CDR3 protein: ASSKATGERETQY

V gene: TRBV6-1
CDR3 length: 12
J gene: TRBJ1-1
CDR3 protein: ASSDRGGGTEAF

V gene: TRBV29-1
CDR3 length: 11
J gene: TRBJ1-2
CDR3 protein: SVPSGGAYGYT

V gene: TRBV19
CDR3 length: 14
J gene: TRBJ2-7
CDR3 protein: ASSIRWGGISYEQY

V gene: TRBV19
CDR3 length: 16
J gene: TRBJ2-2
CDR3 protein: ASSSVVSGGFSRGELF

V gene: TRBV29-1
CDR3 length: 11
J gene: .
CDR3 protein: SVGGFDSYEQY

V gene: TRBV30
CDR3 length: 12
J gene: TRBJ2-1
CDR3 protein: AWHRVGVTNEQF

V gene: TRBV2
CDR3 length: 13
J gene: TRBJ2-7
CDR3 protein: ASSEQRTGVSEQY

V gene: TRBV11-2
CDR3 length: 14
J gene: TRBJ2-7
CDR3 protein: ASSPDRGLPRYEQY

V gene: TRBV14
CDR3 length: 14
J gene: TRBJ1-4
CDR3 protein: ASSQMFGSGNEKLF

V gene: TRBV11-2
CDR3 length: 10
J gene: TRBJ1-2
CDR3 protein: ASSLDRGGYT

V gene: TRBV11-3
CDR3 length: 14
J gene: TRBJ2-1
CDR3 protein: ASSTLKASGYNEQF

V gene: TRBV6-5
CDR3 length: 14
J gene: TRBJ2-7
CDR3 protein: ASSYSPTSRVKEQY

V gene: TRBV7-9
CDR3 length: 10
J gene: TRBJ1-2
CDR3 protein: ASSLEAGGYT

V gene: TRBV20-1
CDR3 length: 8
J gene: TRBJ1-1
CDR3 protein: SAPDREAF

V gene: TRBV5-4
CDR3 length: 11
J gene: TRBJ2-7
CDR3 protein: ASSLRQGLMQY

V gene: TRBV6-5
CDR3 length: 11
J gene: TRBJ1-1
CDR3 protein: ASSWRENTEAF

V gene: TRBV29-1
CDR3 length: 12
J gene: TRBJ1-5
CDR3 protein: SVGRGEGNQPQH

V gene: TRBV9
CDR3 length: 12
J gene: TRBJ1-2
CDR3 protein: ASSVEAGSYGYT

V gene: TRBV4-1
CDR3 length: 15
J gene: TRBJ1-4
CDR3 protein: ASSQETSSPTNEKLF

V gene: TRBV5-6
CDR3 length: 14
J gene: TRBJ1-3
CDR3 protein: ASSLVGQGSGNTIY

V gene: TRBV2
CDR3 length: 13
J gene: TRBJ1-2
CDR3 protein: ASSEISGRNYGYT

V gene: TRBV6-5
CDR3 length: 11
J gene: TRBJ2-5
CDR3 protein: ASRQQGRETQY

V gene: TRBV2
CDR3 length: 13
J gene: TRBJ2-5
CDR3 protein: ASREPYLAQETQY

V gene: TRBV7-6
CDR3 length: 15
J gene: TRBJ1-5
CDR3 protein: ASSLDVRSRADQPQH

V gene: TRBV5-1
CDR3 length: 13
J gene: TRBJ2-1
CDR3 protein: ASGRSSGAGNEQF

V gene: TRBV4-1
CDR3 length: 14
J gene: .
CDR3 protein: ASSPFQTGASYEQY

V gene: TRBV6-5
CDR3 length: 12
J gene: TRBJ1-6
CDR3 protein: ASSATLANSPLH

V gene: TRBV9
CDR3 length: 14
J gene: TRBJ2-1
CDR3 protein: ASSVEGQGSYNEQF

V gene: TRBV5-1
CDR3 length: 13
J gene: TRBJ1-3
CDR3 protein: ASSLASFSGNTIY

V gene: TRBV7-6
CDR3 length: 11
J gene: TRBJ2-2
CDR3 protein: ASSLTGTGELF

V gene: TRBV7-8
CDR3 length: 14
J gene: TRBJ1-5
CDR3 protein: ASSLIGGGGNQPQH

V gene: TRBV5-4
CDR3 length: 13
J gene: TRBJ2-1
CDR3 protein: ASSLGTRSGIEQF

V gene: TRBV5-1
CDR3 length: 13
J gene: TRBJ2-7
CDR3 protein: ASSSDRAGSYEQY

V gene: TRBV7-9
CDR3 length: 11
J gene: TRBJ1-4
CDR3 protein: ASSWAQGQKLF

V gene: TRBV2
CDR3 length: 14
J gene: TRBJ2-4
CDR3 protein: ASNAVSGGVKNIQY

V gene: TRBV7-3
CDR3 length: 15
J gene: TRBJ2-2
CDR3 protein: ASSSYPGTGSTGELF

V gene: TRBV27
CDR3 length: 10
J gene: TRBJ1-1
CDR3 protein: ASSSGQVGTF

V gene: TRBV5-8
CDR3 length: 13
J gene: TRBJ1-1
CDR3 protein: ASSLPGGLSTEAF

V gene: TRBV10-3
CDR3 length: 11
J gene: TRBJ2-5
CDR3 protein: AISDRDRETQY

V gene: TRBV9
CDR3 length: 12
J gene: TRBJ2-5
CDR3 protein: ASSVGAGPGEQY

V gene: TRBV7-2
CDR3 length: 13
J gene: TRBJ2-3
CDR3 protein: ASRIDSYPVDTQY

V gene: TRBV19
CDR3 length: 15
J gene: TRBJ1-3
CDR3 protein: ASSIEISGHSGNTIY